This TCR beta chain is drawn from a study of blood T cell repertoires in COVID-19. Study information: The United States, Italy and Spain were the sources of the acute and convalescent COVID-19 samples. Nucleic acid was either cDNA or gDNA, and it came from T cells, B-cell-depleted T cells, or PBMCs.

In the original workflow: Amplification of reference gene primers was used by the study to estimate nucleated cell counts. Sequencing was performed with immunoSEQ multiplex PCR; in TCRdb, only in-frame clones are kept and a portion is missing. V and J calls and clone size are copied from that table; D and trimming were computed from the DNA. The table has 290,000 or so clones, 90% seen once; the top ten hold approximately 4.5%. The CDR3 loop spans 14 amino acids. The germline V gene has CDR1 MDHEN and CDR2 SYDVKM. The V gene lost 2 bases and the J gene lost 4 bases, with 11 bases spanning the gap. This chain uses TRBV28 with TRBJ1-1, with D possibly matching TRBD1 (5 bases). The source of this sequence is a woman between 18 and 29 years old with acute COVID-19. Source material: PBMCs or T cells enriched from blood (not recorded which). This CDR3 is CASSLMGGTTEAFF. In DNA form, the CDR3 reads TGTGCCAGCAGTTTAATGGGGGGAACCACTGAAGCTTTCTTT.